This TCR beta chain appears in the sequencing data of a study of T-cell reconstitution after alpha-beta-depleted transplantation in children (dated by TCRdb to about 2016). Some background on the complete study: Using TCR repertoire profiling, the study followed T-cell immune reconstitution in a quantitative way in children after TCRalphabeta/CD19-depleted allogeneic hematopoietic cell transplantation. The investigation overall reported the following: The high TCRbeta diversity at day 60 in some patients was ascribed to recipient T cells and intrathymic progenitors that had survived conditioning. Over the following months the frequencies of hyperexpanded clones went down, and after one year T-cell counts and TCRbeta diversity were mostly credited to newly produced T cells. The apparently early recovery of alphabetaT-cell counts about two months after transplant reportedly depended on only several hundred rapidly expanded clones that came from non-depleted graft cells.

Per the germline V gene (reference sequence), MNHNY is the CDR1 and SVGAGI is the CDR2. From the cysteine through the phenylalanine, the CDR3 covers 9 amino acids. The sequence is cut down to CDR3 DNA, 27 bases in frame from base 1. The V and J ends are trimmed by 10 bases and 6 bases, leaving 6 bases between them. The protocol used for the library was PCR. Sequencing was carried out with an Illumina HiSeq 2500. To normalize quantification of the TCRbeta repertoire, the TCR libraries were built with molecular barcoding that relied on unique molecular identifiers. The public reads were reanalyzed by TCRdb: fastp trimming at Q25, MiXCR alignment, in-frame beta chains only. Records with the same CDR3 protein are collapsed into one entry carrying the most frequent genes and DNA. The sample yields roughly 350,000 distinct CDR3 sequences; under 20% were counted once. The ten largest clones capture approximately 44% of the sample.

This clonotype was detected a few times. This receptor's antigen is unknown. No much larger clonotype is one base removed from it; base qualities were not supplied. What this sample's treatment or condition label stands for: allogeneic hematopoietic cell transplantation with graft depleted of TCRalphabeta T cells and CD19 B cells. The transplant recipients were children given TCRalphabeta/CD19-depleted allogeneic hematopoietic cell grafts. Sequencing was performed on PBMCs, mostly from graft donor cells, taken 360 days after TCRalphabeta/CD19-depleted stem cell transplant. This TCR was sampled from a male patient under 10 years old who had a stem cell transplant for acute lymphoblastic leukemia, so the T cells may come from the graft donor. The chain is encoded by TRBV6-6 joined to TRBJ1-2; no confident D gene assignment can be made. The nucleotide sequence is given as TGTGCCACGGGAGATGGCTACACCTTC. It encodes CATGDGYTF.